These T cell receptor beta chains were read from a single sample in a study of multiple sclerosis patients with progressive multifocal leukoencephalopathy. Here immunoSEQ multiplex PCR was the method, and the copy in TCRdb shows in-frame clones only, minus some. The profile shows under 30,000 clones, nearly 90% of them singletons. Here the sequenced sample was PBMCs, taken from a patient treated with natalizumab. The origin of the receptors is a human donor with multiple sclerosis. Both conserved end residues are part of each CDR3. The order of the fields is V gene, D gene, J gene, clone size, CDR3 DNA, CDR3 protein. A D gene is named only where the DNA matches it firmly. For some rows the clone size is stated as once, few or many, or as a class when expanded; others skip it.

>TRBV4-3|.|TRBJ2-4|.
TGCGCCAGCAGCCAAGACCATGGGACGGAACTCATTCAGTACTTC
CASSQDHGTELIQYF
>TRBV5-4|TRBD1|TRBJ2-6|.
TGTGCCAGCAGCTTGGGGACAGGGGAAACTGGGGCCAACGTCCTGACTTTC
CASSLGTGETGANVLTF
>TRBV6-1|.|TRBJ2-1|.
TGTGCCAGCAGTGGGGGATTTTACAATGAGCAGTTCTTC
CASSGGFYNEQFF
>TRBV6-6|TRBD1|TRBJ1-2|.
TGTGCCAGCAGTTACTGGGGACAGGACTATGGCTACACCTTC
CASSYWGQDYGYTF
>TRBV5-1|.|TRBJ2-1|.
TGCGCCAGTAGGAGGGGAGCTTACAATGAGCAGTTCTTC
CASRRGAYNEQFF
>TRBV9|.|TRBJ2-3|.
TGTGCCAGCAGCGTTGGGGGCCCCCCGGATACGCAGTATTTT
CASSVGGPPDTQYF
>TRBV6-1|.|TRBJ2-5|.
TGTGCCAGCAGCCTTTGGACCGTCCCCCAAGAGACCCAGTACTTC
CASSLWTVPQETQYF
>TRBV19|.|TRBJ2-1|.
TGTGCCAGTAGTGCCGGGACCAACTCCTACAATGAGCAGTTCTTC
CASSAGTNSYNEQFF
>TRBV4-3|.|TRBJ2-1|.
TGCGCCAGCAGCCAAGGAGGGGGCGGGGGTACCTTGGATGAGCAGTTCTTC
CASSQGGGGGTLDEQFF
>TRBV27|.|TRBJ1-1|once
TGTGCCAGCAGTTTAGCGGGGAGCACTGAAGCTTTCTTT
CASSLAGSTEAFF
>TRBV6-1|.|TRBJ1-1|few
TGTGCCAGCAGTGAAGAAGGGGGGGGAATGAACACTGAAGCTTTCTTT
CASSEEGGGMNTEAFF
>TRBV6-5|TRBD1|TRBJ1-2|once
TGTGCCAGCCGTGGGACAGGGTGGGATGGCTACACCTTC
CASRGTGWDGYTF
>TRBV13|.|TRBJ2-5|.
TGTGCCAGCAGCAAAGGACATACGCAAGAGACCCAGTACTTC
CASSKGHTQETQYF
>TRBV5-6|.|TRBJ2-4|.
TGTGCCAGCAGCTTAGCAGGGGTCTTTATCGAGTACTTC
CASSLAGVFIEYF
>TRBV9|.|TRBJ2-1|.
TGTGCCAGCAGCGTAGAGGGGGGGCCGGTTAACAATGAGCAGTTCTTC
CASSVEGGPVNNEQFF
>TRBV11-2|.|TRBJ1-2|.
TGTGCCAGCAGCTTAAATAGGCAGTATGGCTACACCTTC
CASSLNRQYGYTF
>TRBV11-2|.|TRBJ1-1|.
TGTGCCAGCAGCTCCAACCTCGGAGGGATTAACACTGAAGCTTTCTTT
CASSSNLGGINTEAFF
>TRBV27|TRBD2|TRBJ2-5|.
TGTGCCAGCGGGACTAGCGGGGGAGTGGAGACCCAGTACTTC
CASGTSGGVETQYF
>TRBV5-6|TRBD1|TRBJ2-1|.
TGTGCCAGCAGCATACAGGGGATGGAGGATGAGCAGTTCTTC
CASSIQGMEDEQFF
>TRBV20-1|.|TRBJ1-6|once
TGCAGTGCTAGAGTCCCAAGGTCCCTCCACTTT
CSARVPRSLHF
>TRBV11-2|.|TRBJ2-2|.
TGTGCCAGCAGCTTAGGACACTCGGTTGGGGAGCTGTTTTTT
CASSLGHSVGELFF
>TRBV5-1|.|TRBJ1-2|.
TGCGCCAGCAGCTTGGTACCAGGTGGGCTGAACTATGGCTACACCTTC
CASSLVPGGLNYGYTF
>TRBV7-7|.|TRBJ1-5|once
TGTGCCAGCAGCTTAAGTTTTGGGTCGCCCCAGCATTTT
CASSLSFGSPQHF
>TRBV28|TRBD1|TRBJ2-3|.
TGTGCCAGCAGTCCAGACAGGGAAAGAGATACGCAGTATTTT
CASSPDRERDTQYF
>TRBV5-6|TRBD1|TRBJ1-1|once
TGTGCCAGCAGCTTGGGAGGGGGCGGCACTGAAGCTTTCTTT
CASSLGGGGTEAFF
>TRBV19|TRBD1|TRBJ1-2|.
TGTGCCAGTAGTCCTCTACAGGGGGCTTATGGCTACACCTTC
CASSPLQGAYGYTF
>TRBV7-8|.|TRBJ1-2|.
TGTGCCAGCAGCCAGGGTCGATTTATAGGCTACACCTTC
CASSQGRFIGYTF
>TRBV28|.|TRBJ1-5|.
TGTGCCAGCAGACCAACAGGGTTGGGTCAGCCCCAGCATTTT
CASRPTGLGQPQHF
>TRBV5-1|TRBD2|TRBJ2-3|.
TGCGCCAGCACCCTACTAGCGTCTAGCACAGATACGCAGTATTTT
CASTLLASSTDTQYF
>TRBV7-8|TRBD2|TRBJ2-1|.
TGTGCCAGCAGCACAGTAGCGGGGGGTTACAATGAGCAGTTCTTC
CASSTVAGGYNEQFF
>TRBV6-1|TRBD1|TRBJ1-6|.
TGTGCCAGCAGTGCGCAGGGGGTTGCTAGTTCACCCCTCCACTTT
CASSAQGVASSPLHF
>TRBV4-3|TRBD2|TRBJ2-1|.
TGCGCCAGCAGCCAAGAAGTGACTAGCGGAGAGCAGTTCTTC
CASSQEVTSGEQFF
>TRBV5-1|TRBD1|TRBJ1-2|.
TGCGCCAGCAGTAGTAACAGGGGCCACACCTTC
CASSSNRGHTF
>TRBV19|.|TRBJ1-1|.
TGTGCCAGTAGTATAGATGAGCGCGGGAACACTGAAGCTTTCTTT
CASSIDERGNTEAFF